This T cell receptor beta chain was sequenced in a study of T cell responses to AZD1222 COVID-19 vaccine. Background on the study: Second-dose intervals near 4 or 12 weeks were combined.

Using immunoSEQ multiplex PCR, the repertoire was profiled, and TCRdb retains in-frame clones only, with some absent. The data show approximately 100,000 clones, 89% seen once. The germline V gene encodes CDR1 MGHDK and CDR2 SYGVNS. CDR3 size: 13 residues. V was trimmed by 9 bases and J by 4 bases, leaving 16 bases between them. The receptor was derived from an adult in good health. The source was peripheral blood, collected on day 0 of AZD1222 vaccination. The chain joins TRBV25-1 to TRBJ2-7; possible D gene TRBD2, 7 bases. The CDR3 spells CASTEGGVYEQYF. As DNA, the CDR3 is TGTGCCAGTACCGAAGGGGGGGTTTACGAGCAGTACTTC.